This TCR beta chain was sequenced during a study of shared clonotypes between healthy human individuals. Whole-study findings and limits: An expected dependence of interdonor clonotype sharing on sequencing depth was noted.

The germline V gene encodes CDR1 SNHLY and CDR2 FYNNEI. The CDR3 has 14 amino acids. Between the trimmed V and J ends, which lost 3 bases and 6 bases, there was a span of 12 bases. Comments on this clone: Its antigen is not known.

Clones were sequenced by immunoSEQ multiplex PCR, and TCRdb holds only the in-frame ones, with some missing. The sample has about half a million clones; about 76% are singletons. The chain employs TRBV2 and TRBJ1-5; maybe TRBD1 (6 bases). This clonotype originated in a woman aged 40 to 50 in good health. Some clones in this sample may be carry-over from other donors' samples. Sequenced input: PBMCs. CDR3 protein: CASSDSGGGQPQHF. In DNA form, the CDR3 reads TGTGCCAGCAGTGATTCGGGGGGCGGTCAGCCCCAGCATTTT.